This is a list of T cell receptor beta chains from one sample in a study of cytotoxic CD8 clonotypes in ibrutinib-treated CLL. TCRdb keeps only in-frame clones here, not all; method: immunoSEQ multiplex PCR. This sample has under 200,000 clones, with roughly 77% found just once. The sample in question was PBMCs, obtained after 12 months of ibrutinib treatment. The receptors come from a human donor with chronic lymphocytic leukemia. The CDR3 runs from the conserved cysteine through the conserved F or W. A D gene is named only where the DNA matches it firmly. Not every row has a clone size; where given, it reads once, few, many or a size class.

>-|TRBV6-5|-|TRBJ1-6
CASSYSRGQSPLHF
TGTGCCAGCAGTTACTCGAGGGGCCAATCACCCCTCCACTTT
>-|TRBV10-3|-|TRBJ1-3
CAISDFSRVSGNTIYF
TGTGCCATCAGCGATTTCTCCAGGGTTTCTGGAAACACCATATATTTT
>-|TRBV2|-|TRBJ1-2
CASSGRGNYGYTF
TGTGCCAGCAGCGGACGAGGGAACTATGGCTACACCTTC
>-|TRBV6-1|-|TRBJ1-2
CASSDVYGYTF
TGTGCCAGCAGTGATGTCTATGGCTACACCTTC
>-|TRBV5-1|-|TRBJ2-6
CASSLAQGNSGANVLTF
TGCGCCAGCAGCTTGGCCCAGGGGAACTCTGGGGCCAACGTCCTGACTTTC
>-|TRBV4-1|-|TRBJ1-4
CASSRGSLGINEKLFF
TGCGCCAGCAGCCGGGGTTCATTGGGAATTAATGAAAAACTGTTTTTT
>-|TRBV4-2|-|TRBJ1-3
CASSSMRYRVNRGSGNTIYF
TGTGCCAGCAGCTCTATGCGGTACAGGGTTAATCGGGGCTCTGGAAACACCATATATTTT
>TRBD1|TRBV7-3|many|TRBJ2-5
CASSTRGRGETQYF
TGTGCCAGCAGTACCAGGGGGCGTGGGGAGACCCAGTACTTC
>TRBD1|TRBV28|-|TRBJ2-7
CASKGQGASYEQYF
TGTGCCAGCAAGGGACAGGGGGCGTCCTACGAGCAGTACTTC
>-|TRBV27|-|TRBJ2-6
CASTTTSPSGANVLTF
TGTGCCAGCACCACTACCTCTCCGTCTGGGGCCAACGTCCTGACTTTC
>-|TRBV6-6|-|TRBJ2-7
CASQTRTVSYEQYF
TGTGCCAGCCAAACCAGGACGGTCTCCTACGAGCAGTACTTC
>TRBD2|TRBV5-1|-|TRBJ2-5
CASSLRMTSGSPETQYF
TGCGCCAGCAGCTTGCGGATGACTAGCGGGAGTCCCGAGACCCAGTACTTC
>-|TRBV10-3|-|TRBJ2-3
CAISDPQGWGTDTQYF
TGTGCCATCAGTGATCCCCAGGGTTGGGGCACAGATACGCAGTATTTT
>TRBD1|TRBV7-2|few|TRBJ1-2
CASSDRGYRGRSYGYTF
TGTGCCAGCAGCGACCGGGGCTACAGGGGGCGCAGCTATGGCTACACCTTC
>TRBD1|TRBV4-3|few|TRBJ2-2
CASSQDPGQGGTGELFF
TGCGCCAGCAGCCAAGACCCCGGACAGGGGGGGACCGGGGAGCTGTTTTTT
>-|TRBV4-1|-|TRBJ1-4
CASSQVMGIVEKLFF
TGCGCCAGCAGCCAAGTCATGGGGATTGTAGAAAAACTGTTTTTT
>-|TRBV7-2|-|TRBJ2-3
CASRPPLGSTDTQYF
TGTGCCAGCAGACCTCCGTTGGGGAGCACAGATACGCAGTATTTT
>TRBD1|TRBV7-6|-|TRBJ1-2
CASSLEFGQGYGYTF
TGTGCCAGCAGCCTAGAGTTCGGACAGGGCTATGGCTACACCTTC
>-|TRBV5-6|-|TRBJ2-7
CASSLAGRAVTYEQYF
TGTGCCAGCAGCTTGGCCGGCAGAGCTGTAACCTACGAGCAGTACTTC
>-|TRBV7-2|-|TRBJ2-2
CASSLVDGGNTGELFF
TGTGCCAGCAGCTTAGTCGACGGGGGGAACACCGGGGAGCTGTTTTTT
>-|TRBV27|-|TRBJ2-7
CASSSTPGTRSYEQYF
TGTGCCAGCAGTTCAACCCCCGGGACCAGATCCTACGAGCAGTACTTC
>TRBD2|TRBV6-9|once|TRBJ2-1
CASTKYTMTESSGSSSDEQFF
TGTGCCAGCACCAAATATACCATGACGGAGTCTAGCGGGAGTAGTTCGGATGAGCAGTTCTTC
>TRBD2|TRBV4-2|few|TRBJ2-1
CASSHRTSAGFNEQFF
TGTGCCAGCAGCCACCGGACTAGCGCGGGGTTCAATGAGCAGTTCTTC
>TRBD1|TRBV6-1|-|TRBJ1-2
CASTTDRIGYGYTF
TGTGCCAGCACCACGGACAGGATAGGTTATGGCTACACCTTC
>-|TRBV7-8|-|TRBJ2-3
CASSRLTDTQYF
TGTGCCAGCAGCAGACTCACAGATACGCAGTATTTT
>TRBD2|TRBV2|-|TRBJ2-7
CASSQAGGRPYEQYF
TGTGCCAGCAGCCAGGCCGGGGGGAGGCCCTACGAGCAGTACTTC